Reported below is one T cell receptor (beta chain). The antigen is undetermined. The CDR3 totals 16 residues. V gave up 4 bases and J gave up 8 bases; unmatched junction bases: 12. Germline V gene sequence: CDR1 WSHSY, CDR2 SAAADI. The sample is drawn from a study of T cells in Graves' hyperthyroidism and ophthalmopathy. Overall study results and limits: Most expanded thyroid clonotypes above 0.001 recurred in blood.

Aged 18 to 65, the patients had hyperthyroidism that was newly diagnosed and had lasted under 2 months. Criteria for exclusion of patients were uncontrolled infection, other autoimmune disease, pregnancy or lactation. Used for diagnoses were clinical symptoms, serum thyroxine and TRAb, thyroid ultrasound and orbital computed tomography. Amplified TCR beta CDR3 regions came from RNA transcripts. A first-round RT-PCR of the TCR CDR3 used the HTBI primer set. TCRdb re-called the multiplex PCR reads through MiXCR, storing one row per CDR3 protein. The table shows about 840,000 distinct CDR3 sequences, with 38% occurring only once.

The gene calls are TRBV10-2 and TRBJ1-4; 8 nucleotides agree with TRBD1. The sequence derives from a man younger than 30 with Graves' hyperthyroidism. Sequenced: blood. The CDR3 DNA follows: TGCGCCAGCAGTGGGCTCCGGACAGGGACTAGGGAAAAACTGTTTTTT. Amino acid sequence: CASSGLRTGTREKLFF.